A single T cell receptor (beta chain) is shown here with its context. Researchers amplified the TCR beta CDR3 regions from RNA transcripts. When the TCR CDR3 underwent first-round RT-PCR, the HTBI primer set was used. TCRdb re-analysed the multiplex PCR reads in MiXCR, keeping a single row per CDR3 protein. The sample lists around 260,000 distinct CDR3 sequences, 20% to 30% seen once, with approximately 30% in the top ten. The germline CDR1 and CDR2 sequences are DFQATT and SNEGSKA (reference sequence). V was trimmed by 0 bases and J by 0 bases, leaving 12 bases between them. CDR3 size: 16 residues. Each 10 ml fresh peripheral blood draw supplied the PBMCs. The record originates from a study of T cells in Graves' hyperthyroidism and ophthalmopathy.

This chain connects TRBV20-1 to TRBJ1-3; D remains ambiguous. Sequenced input: blood. The TCR comes from a man aged 40-55 years with Graves' hyperthyroidism that later progressed to Graves' ophthalmopathy. The CDR3 loop is CSARDQRISSGNTIYF. The CDR3 nucleotides are TGCAGTGCTAGAGATCAACGGATATCCTCTGGAAACACCATATATTTT.